Listed below are T cell receptor beta chains from one sample, sequenced in a study of CD8 T cells in Susac syndrome. Each CDR3 protein is one row after TCRdb ran MiXCR on the immunoSEQ multiplex PCR reads. The data contain about 240,000 distinct CDR3 sequences, approximately 95% of them seen just once; the ten biggest clones take up approximately 0.094%. Sample: CD4+ T cells from PBMCs. Every receptor here comes from a human donor with Susac syndrome. The CDR3 runs from the conserved cysteine through the conserved F or W. D genes are given only for firm matches. Rows give clone size only sometimes, using once, few, many, or a class for an expanded clone.

d_call,v_call,clone_size,j_call,cdr3_nt,cdr3_aa
TRBD1,TRBV7-3,.,TRBJ2-5,TGTGCCAGCAGCTTAGGCACAGGGGGAGAGGGTACCCAGTACTTC,CASSLGTGGEGTQYF
TRBD2,TRBV29-1,.,TRBJ2-7,TGCAGCGTTGAGGGACTAGCGGGAGGGCCCTACGAGCAGTACTTC,CSVEGLAGGPYEQYF
TRBD1,TRBV29-1,.,TRBJ1-2,TGCAGCGCAGAAGGCGACAGGGGAAGGTTGGGGGGCTACACCTTC,CSAEGDRGRLGGYTF
TRBD2,TRBV9,.,TRBJ2-1,TGTGCCAGCAGCGTAGGACTAGCGGGAATCAATGAGCAGTTCTTC,CASSVGLAGINEQFF
TRBD1,TRBV9,.,TRBJ2-2,TGTGCCAGCAGCGTTCGGACAGGGCTCGCCGGGGAGCTGTTTTTT,CASSVRTGLAGELFF
.,TRBV20-1,.,TRBJ1-2,TGCAGTGCCAGACCGGCCGCTAACTATGGCTACACCTTC,CSARPAANYGYTF
.,TRBV29-1,once,TRBJ2-3,TGCAGCGAGACCGCCCTTACGCAGTATTTT,CSETALTQYF
.,TRBV29-1,.,TRBJ2-1,TGCAGCGTTGAAGAACTAGCCAGAATCTTC,CSVEELARIF
.,TRBV27,.,TRBJ2-7,TGTGCCAGCAGTTTATACTCCAGCAGCTCCTACGAGCAGTACTTC,CASSLYSSSSYEQYF
TRBD1,TRBV6-6,.,TRBJ2-2,TGTGCCAGCAGGCCCGGGACAGTCACCGGGGAGCTGTTTTTT,CASRPGTVTGELFF
TRBD1,TRBV27,.,TRBJ1-1,TGTGCCAGCAGTATGTTGAGAAGGGGGCTTGCTGAAGCTTTCTTT,CASSMLRRGLAEAFF
.,TRBV6-5,once,TRBJ2-5,TGTGCCAGCAGTTACGCGGGCGCCCAGGAGACCCAGTACTTC,CASSYAGAQETQYF
.,TRBV5-1,few,TRBJ2-3,TGCGCCAGCAGCTTCCCTACCACAGATACGCAGTATTTT,CASSFPTTDTQYF
.,TRBV6-5,once,TRBJ1-2,TGTGCCAGCAGTTACTCGTTAGTAGAGGGCCGGAGCGGTGGCTACACCTTC,CASSYSLVEGRSGGYTF
.,TRBV3-1,.,TRBJ1-1,TGTGCCAGCAGTTCAATTCAGGGGACTGAAGCTTTCTTT,CASSSIQGTEAFF
.,TRBV4-2,.,TRBJ2-3,TGTGCCAGCAGCCAAGTGGCCAGCGGCCAAGAGGGTCGTACGCAGTATTTT,CASSQVASGQEGRTQYF
.,TRBV7-9,.,TRBJ1-5,TGTGCCAGCAGGTGGGGGACCGATCAGCCCCAGCATTTT,CASRWGTDQPQHF
.,TRBV18,.,TRBJ2-5,TGTGCCAGCTCACCACCGTATGCGGAGACCCAGTACTTC,CASSPPYAETQYF
TRBD1,TRBV20-1,.,TRBJ1-5,TGCAGTGCCAGGGGGGGGGACAATCAGCCCCAGCATTTT,CSARGGDNQPQHF
.,TRBV18,.,TRBJ1-2,TGTGCCAGCTCACCACGGGGTGCTAATGGCTACACCTTC,CASSPRGANGYTF
TRBD1,TRBV24-1,.,TRBJ2-5,TGTGCCACCAGTGATTTGGGGCGACAGGGGCGAGCCAAAGAGACCCAGTACTTC,CATSDLGRQGRAKETQYF
.,TRBV20-1,.,TRBJ2-7,TGCAGTGCTAGTTTCGAATACGAGCAGTACTTC,CSASFEYEQYF
.,TRBV29-1,.,TRBJ2-5,TGCAGCGTTGGATCCACCCAAGAGACCCAGTACTTC,CSVGSTQETQYF
.,TRBV20-1,.,TRBJ2-1,TGCAGTCCCCCTAGCCGGGATCAGCAGGGTGAGCAGTTCTTC,CSPPSRDQQGEQFF
.,TRBV9,.,TRBJ2-1,TGTGCCAGCAGTGTCGGTAGGAGCCTCGAGCAGTTCTTC,CASSVGRSLEQFF
.,TRBV20-1,.,TRBJ1-2,TGCAGTGCTAGTGCGGGGATCCACTATGGCTACACCTTC,CSASAGIHYGYTF
TRBD1,TRBV20-1,.,TRBJ2-1,TGCAGTGCTAGAAACCCCGGGACAGGGGGGAAGGGGCAGTTCTTC,CSARNPGTGGKGQFF
TRBD1,TRBV30,.,TRBJ1-1,TGTGCCTGGACCAAGGGGGCATGGAACACTGAAGCTTTCTTT,CAWTKGAWNTEAFF
TRBD2,TRBV14,.,TRBJ2-3,TGTGCCAGCAGCCATGGGACTAGAGGAACTAGCACAGATACGCAGTATTTT,CASSHGTRGTSTDTQYF
.,TRBV30,.,TRBJ1-5,TGTGCCTGGGCCCGGGATAGCAATCAGCCCCAGCATTTT,CAWARDSNQPQHF
.,TRBV9,.,TRBJ2-1,TGTGCCAGCAGCGTAGGATTGCCCAGAAGCAACAATGAGCAGTTCTTC,CASSVGLPRSNNEQFF
.,TRBV6-5,.,TRBJ2-1,TGTGCCAGCACCGACCTGGCAAAAGTGTCGTTC,CASTDLAKVSF
.,TRBV20-1,.,TRBJ2-5,TGCAGTGCAATCCCCGGGCCGCTAGAGACCCAGTACTTC,CSAIPGPLETQYF
TRBD1,TRBV19,.,TRBJ1-5,TGTGCCAGTAGCCTACAGGGGCCCACGCCCCAGCATTTT,CASSLQGPTPQHF
.,TRBV30,.,TRBJ2-7,TGTGCCTGGAGTGTTTTGGGCGAGCAGTACTTC,CAWSVLGEQYF
.,TRBV28,.,TRBJ1-2,TGTGCCAGCAGTTCGCAGGGGCGAGACTATGGCTACACCTTC,CASSSQGRDYGYTF
TRBD2,TRBV18,.,TRBJ2-1,TGTGCCAGCTCGGGAGCCGGGACTAGCGCATATGAGCAGTTCTTC,CASSGAGTSAYEQFF
TRBD1,TRBV19,.,TRBJ2-1,TGTGCCAGTAGTATTCTGGACAGGGGTATGGATGAGCAGTTCTTC,CASSILDRGMDEQFF
.,TRBV4-1,once,TRBJ1-5,TGCGCCAGCAGCTCGAGGGAGATGTATAGCAATCAGCCCCAGCATTTT,CASSSREMYSNQPQHF
TRBD2,TRBV7-3,.,TRBJ2-1,TGTGCCAGCAGCTTAACAGGGCGGGAGTGGGACAATGAGCAGTTCTTC,CASSLTGREWDNEQFF
.,TRBV7-8,.,TRBJ2-4,TGTGCCAGCAGCTTAGGGGGCGGTGGAGTAGCCAAAAACATTCAGTACTTC,CASSLGGGGVAKNIQYF
.,TRBV27,.,TRBJ2-7,TGTGCCAGCAAAAAGGGGGGCAGCGCCTACGAGCAGTACTTC,CASKKGGSAYEQYF
TRBD1,TRBV20-1,.,TRBJ2-1,TGCAGTGCTAGACAGGGGGCCGATGAGCAGTTCTTC,CSARQGADEQFF
.,TRBV29-1,.,TRBJ1-4,TGCAGCGTCGCCGCGGACGGCTTTGAAAAACTGTTTTTT,CSVAADGFEKLFF
TRBD1,TRBV20-1,.,TRBJ1-5,TGCAGTGCTGACAGGGGATCTAATCAGCCCCAGCATTTT,CSADRGSNQPQHF
.,TRBV30,once,TRBJ2-6,TGTGCCTGGAGTGTTGGGCATTACTCTGGGGCCAACGTCCTGACTTTC,CAWSVGHYSGANVLTF
TRBD2,TRBV9,.,TRBJ2-5,TGTGCCAGCAGCGTAGGGGCTAGCGGGAGTTGGGAGACCCAGTACTTC,CASSVGASGSWETQYF
.,TRBV30,.,TRBJ1-5,TGTGCCTGGAGTGGGTATAGCAATCAGCCCCAGCATTTT,CAWSGYSNQPQHF
.,TRBV29-1,.,TRBJ1-3,TGCAGCGTACGGTCGTTCTCTGGAAACACCATATATTTT,CSVRSFSGNTIYF
.,TRBV29-1,once,TRBJ2-3,TGCAGCGTTCGACCCGGCGGAGGCACAGATACGCAGTATTTT,CSVRPGGGTDTQYF
.,TRBV14,.,TRBJ2-7,TGTGCCAGCAGCCACCCAGGACGATCCTACGAGCAGTACTTC,CASSHPGRSYEQYF
.,TRBV18,.,TRBJ2-5,TGTGCCAGCTCACCACCTGGTCTAGCGAGAGAGACCCAGTACTTC,CASSPPGLARETQYF
TRBD1,TRBV19,.,TRBJ1-1,TGTGCCAGTAGTCGACAGGGGTACACTGAAGCTTTCTTT,CASSRQGYTEAFF
.,TRBV5-1,.,TRBJ1-4,TGCGCCAGCAGCTTGGAAGGAGGCAGTGAAAGACTGTTTTTT,CASSLEGGSERLFF
TRBD1,TRBV30,.,TRBJ1-2,TGTGCCTGGGACAGGGATGGGCCTAACTATGGCTACACCTTC,CAWDRDGPNYGYTF
.,TRBV29-1,.,TRBJ2-6,TGCAGCGTTGGATCAGAGTTTGGGATCTCTGGGGCCAACGTCCTGACTTTC,CSVGSEFGISGANVLTF
TRBD2,TRBV29-1,.,TRBJ2-1,TGCAGCGTTCCCCTAGCGGGCGCCTACAATGAGCAGTTCTTC,CSVPLAGAYNEQFF
TRBD1,TRBV9,.,TRBJ1-2,TGTGCCAGCAGCGTAGCCCGACAGGGCCCTGGCTACACCTTC,CASSVARQGPGYTF